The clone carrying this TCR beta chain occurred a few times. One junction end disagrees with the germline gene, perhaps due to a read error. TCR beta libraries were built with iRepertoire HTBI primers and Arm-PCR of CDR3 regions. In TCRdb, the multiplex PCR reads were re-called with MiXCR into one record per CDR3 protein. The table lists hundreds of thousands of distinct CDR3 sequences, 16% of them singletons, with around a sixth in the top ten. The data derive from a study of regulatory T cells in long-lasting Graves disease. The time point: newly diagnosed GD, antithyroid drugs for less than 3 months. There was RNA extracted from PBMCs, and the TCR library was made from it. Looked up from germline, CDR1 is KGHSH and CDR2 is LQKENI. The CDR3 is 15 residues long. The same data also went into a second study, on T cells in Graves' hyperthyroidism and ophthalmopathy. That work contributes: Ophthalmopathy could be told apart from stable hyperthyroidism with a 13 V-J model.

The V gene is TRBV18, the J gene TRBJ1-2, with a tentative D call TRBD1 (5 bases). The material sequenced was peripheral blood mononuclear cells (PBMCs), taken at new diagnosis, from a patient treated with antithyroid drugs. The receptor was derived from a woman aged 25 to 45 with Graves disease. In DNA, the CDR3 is TGTGCCAGCTCACCAATTCCACAGGCCCTCTATGGCCACACCTTC. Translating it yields CASSPIPQALYGHTF.